This is a list of T cell receptor beta chains from one sample in a study of blood T cell repertoires in COVID-19. TCRdb keeps only in-frame clones here, not all; method: immunoSEQ multiplex PCR. This repertoire shows about 130,000 clones, roughly four fifths found once; its top ten account for 18%. Material for sequencing was PBMCs or T cells enriched from blood (not recorded which). The receptor source for this set is a man between 25 and 39 years old who had recovered from COVID-19. Both conserved end residues are part of each CDR3. The order of the fields is D gene, J gene, V gene, clone size, CDR3 DNA, CDR3 protein. The D gene is left open where the match is weak. A row's size may be missing; if present it is once, few, many or a size class.

>TRBD2|TRBJ2-5|TRBV9|.
TGTGCCAGCAGCGCTGAGGAGGGCGGGAGAAACCAAGAGACCCAGTACTTC
CASSAEEGGRNQETQYF
>TRBD2|TRBJ2-1|TRBV3-1/TRBV3-2|.
TGTGCCAGCAGCCAAGCCGTATGGGAGGGGAGGGGCAATGAGCAGTTCTTC
CASSQAVWEGRGNEQFF
>.|TRBJ2-1|TRBV18|.
TGTGCCAGCTCACCACCGGGGGGCAATGAGCAGTTCTTC
CASSPPGGNEQFF
>.|TRBJ2-2|TRBV5-1|.
TGCGCCAGCCAGACCGGGACAAAGAACACCGGGGAGCTGTTTTTT
CASQTGTKNTGELFF
>TRBD2|TRBJ2-7|TRBV7-2|.
TGTGCCAGCAGCCCGGGGGGGAGTAGGTCCTACGAGCAGTACTTC
CASSPGGSRSYEQYF
>TRBD1|TRBJ1-3|TRBV30|.
TGTGCCTTCAAACCTTCGGACAGGGAATTTGAAAACACCATATATTTT
CAFKPSDREFENTIYF
>TRBD2|TRBJ2-1|TRBV19|.
TGTGCCAGCCAGGAACAGATAGCGGGAGGGCGGAATGAGCAGTTCTTC
CASQEQIAGGRNEQFF
>.|TRBJ2-2|TRBV3-1/TRBV3-2|.
TGTGCCAGCAGCCAATTAACCGGGGAGCTGTTTTTT
CASSQLTGELFF
>TRBD1|TRBJ2-2|TRBV2|few
TGTGCCAGCAGTGAAGCTGGGGTGGGCAGGGGGTATAACACCGGGGAGCTGTTTTTT
CASSEAGVGRGYNTGELFF
>.|TRBJ1-1|TRBV2|.
TGTGCCAGGACCAATAACAGGGATGAAGCTTTCTTT
CARTNNRDEAFF
>.|TRBJ1-1|TRBV3-1/TRBV3-2|.
TGTGCCAGCAGCCAAGTTCAGGTGAACACTGAAGCTTTCTTT
CASSQVQVNTEAFF
>TRBD2|TRBJ2-1|TRBV5-1|.
TGCGCCAGCAGTACTAGCGGGGGGGCAGGCAATGAGCAGTTCTTC
CASSTSGGAGNEQFF
>.|TRBJ2-5|TRBV12-3/TRBV12-4|.
TGTGCCAGCAGTCACCAGTCGGGGGAGACCCAGTACTTC
CASSHQSGETQYF
>.|TRBJ2-3|TRBV5-1|once
TGCGCCAGCAGCTTGGTAGGTCAGGGCACAGATACGCAGTATTTT
CASSLVGQGTDTQYF
>.|TRBJ2-3|TRBV5-1|.
TGCGCCAGCAGCTTGTCCACTAGCACAGATACGCAGTATTTT
CASSLSTSTDTQYF
>TRBD2|TRBJ2-7|TRBV14|.
TGTGCCAGCAGCCCGGGACTAGCGGTGGACAACGAGCAGTACTTC
CASSPGLAVDNEQYF
>TRBD1|TRBJ2-3|TRBV10-2|.
TGCGCCAGCAACGGGGACAGGGATACGCAGTATTTT
CASNGDRDTQYF
>.|TRBJ2-1|TRBV7-7|.
TGTGCCAGCAGCTTAGGGATAGCGAGCTACAATGAGCAGTTCTTC
CASSLGIASYNEQFF
>.|TRBJ2-3|TRBV6-2/TRBV6-3|.
TGTGCCAGCAGTTGGACAGCAGATACGCAGTATTTT
CASSWTADTQYF
>.|TRBJ1-1|TRBV6-4|.
TGTGCCAGCAGTGCTGACAGAAACACTGAAGCTTTCTTT
CASSADRNTEAFF
>.|TRBJ1-5|TRBV4-1|.
TGCGCCAGCAGCCAAGATAAAAATCAGCCCCAGCATTTT
CASSQDKNQPQHF
>TRBD1|TRBJ1-2|TRBV3-1/TRBV3-2|once
TGTGCCAGCAGCCAAGTAAGTGGACAGGCATATGGCTACACCTTC
CASSQVSGQAYGYTF
>.|TRBJ1-4|TRBV6-5|.
TGTGCCAGCAGTACAGGTTCAACTAATGAAAAACTGTTTTTT
CASSTGSTNEKLFF
>TRBD1|TRBJ1-2|TRBV5-3|.
TGTGCCAGAAGCCCGGGACAGGCCCCATGTGGCTACACCTTC
CARSPGQAPCGYTF
>TRBD2|TRBJ2-1|TRBV19|.
TGTGCCAGTAGTAGGACTAGCGGGGTCTATGAGCAGTTCTTC
CASSRTSGVYEQFF
>TRBD1|TRBJ1-1|TRBV6-5|once
TGTGCCAGCAGTTACACAAACAGGGGTCCTAACACTGAAGCTTTCTTT
CASSYTNRGPNTEAFF
>.|TRBJ1-5|TRBV12-3/TRBV12-4|.
TGTGCCAGCAGCTCCAGGGGTGTCCAGCCCCAGCATTTT
CASSSRGVQPQHF
>TRBD1|TRBJ1-4|TRBV30|.
TGTGCCTGGAGTGTGAAGGGGGCGGCTGAAAAACTGTTTTTT
CAWSVKGAAEKLFF
>.|TRBJ2-1|TRBV2|.
TGTGCCAGCAGTGGTTCAAACGGTGGCTACAATGAGCAGTTCTTC
CASSGSNGGYNEQFF
>TRBD1|TRBJ2-2|TRBV5-1|.
TGCGCCAGCAGCCCGACAGGGAAGGTTACCGGGGAGCTGTTTTTT
CASSPTGKVTGELFF
>.|TRBJ2-3|TRBV12-3/TRBV12-4|.
TGTGCCAGCAATGCGGGCCCGCTGGATACGCAGTATTTT
CASNAGPLDTQYF
>TRBD1|TRBJ1-1|TRBV19|.
TGTGCCAGTAGTCCGGGACAGGGATACGCTGAAGCTTTCTTT
CASSPGQGYAEAFF
>TRBD1|TRBJ1-4|TRBV5-1|.
TGCGCCAGCAGCTCCGGGACAGGCCGGGATGAAAAACTGTTTTTT
CASSSGTGRDEKLFF
>.|TRBJ1-5|TRBV2|.
TGTGCCAGCAGCGGGACTTCGGATAGCAATCAGCCCCAGCATTTT
CASSGTSDSNQPQHF
>TRBD1|TRBJ2-7|TRBV5-1|.
TGCGCCAGCAGCTTGGAAGGGACAGGAGGCCGAGAGCAGTACTTC
CASSLEGTGGREQYF
>TRBD2|TRBJ2-5|TRBV3-1/TRBV3-2|.
TGTGCCAGCAGCCCGAGGACTAGCGGGCCCCAAGAGACCCAGTACTTC
CASSPRTSGPQETQYF
>TRBD1|TRBJ1-1|TRBV5-1|.
TGCGCCAGCAGCTTGGTTACAGGGGGGAACACTGAAGCTTTCTTT
CASSLVTGGNTEAFF
>TRBD1|TRBJ1-4|TRBV2|once
TGTGCCAGCAGGGGGACAGGGGATAAACTGTTTTTT
CASRGTGDKLFF
>.|TRBJ1-1|TRBV4-1|.
TGCGCCAGCAGCCAAGGCGGCGGGGGCGCCAACGAAGCTTTCTTT
CASSQGGGGANEAFF
>.|TRBJ2-2|TRBV5-1|.
TGCGCCAGCAGCCCCCCGACAGGGAACACCGGGGAGCTGTTTTTT
CASSPPTGNTGELFF
>.|TRBJ2-3|TRBV9|.
TGTGCCAGCAGCCCTCGCACAGATACGCAGTATTTT
CASSPRTDTQYF
>.|TRBJ2-3|TRBV10-1|.
TGCGCCAGCAGTGAAAAACTTGTCGAACCAAACACAGATACGCAGTATTTT
CASSEKLVEPNTDTQYF
>.|TRBJ2-1|TRBV30|.
TGTGCCTGGAGCCCCACTGACAAATACAATGAGCAGTTCTTC
CAWSPTDKYNEQFF
>TRBD1|TRBJ1-2|TRBV10-3|.
TGTGCCATCAGTGAGGGACAGGGTGGCTACACCTTC
CAISEGQGGYTF
>TRBD1|TRBJ1-5|TRBV9|.
TGTGCCAGCAGCGTAGACGACAGGGGGCGAGGGCCCCAGCATTTT
CASSVDDRGRGPQHF
>TRBD2|TRBJ2-7|TRBV5-4|few
TGTGCCAGCAGCTTTCAAGCGGGAGGGGTCGAGCAGTACTTC
CASSFQAGGVEQYF
>.|TRBJ2-7|TRBV3-1/TRBV3-2|few
TGTGCCAGCAGCCAAGTAACAGGGAATCCCAACGAGCAGTACTTC
CASSQVTGNPNEQYF
>TRBD1|TRBJ1-4|TRBV6-6|.
TGTGCCAGCAGTTCTTGGACAGGACCGGGTGAAAAACTGTTTTTT
CASSSWTGPGEKLFF
>TRBD1|TRBJ1-2|TRBV4-1|.
TGCGCCAGCAGCCATCCCGCGCGAGGACAGGGGGCCTTAGCTAACTATGGCTACACCTTC
CASSHPARGQGALANYGYTF
>.|TRBJ1-2|TRBV14|once
TGTGCCAGCAGCCAGGTTGCGGGGCGCCGCTATGGCTACACCTTC
CASSQVAGRRYGYTF
>.|TRBJ1-2|TRBV25-1|.
TGTGCCAGCAGTTATGACGGGAACTATGGCTACACCTTC
CASSYDGNYGYTF
>TRBD1|TRBJ1-1|TRBV9|.
TGTGCCAGCAGTGTTACCGGGACAGGGGGCCCCGTGAACACTGAAGCTTTCTTT
CASSVTGTGGPVNTEAFF
>.|TRBJ1-1|TRBV11-3|.
TGTGCCAGCAGCTCGCAGGGGAACACTGAAGCTTTCTTT
CASSSQGNTEAFF
>TRBD1|TRBJ1-5|TRBV6-5|.
TGTGCCAGCAGCCTTACAGGGGGGAATCAGCCCCAGCATTTT
CASSLTGGNQPQHF